This is a list of T cell receptor beta chains from one sample in a study of blood T cell repertoires in COVID-19. The repertoire was sequenced with immunoSEQ multiplex PCR; TCRdb's copy has only in-frame clones and lacks some. The table has tens of thousands of clones, 85% seen once; the top ten hold about 3.4%. Material for sequencing was peripheral blood. The receptors derive from a man aged 45-60 years with acute or convalescent COVID-19. CDR3s include the opening cysteine and the closing phenylalanine or tryptophan. Fields, in order: clone size, J gene, CDR3 length, V gene, D gene, CDR3 protein, CDR3 DNA. D genes are given only for firm matches. Size tells how often a clone was seen (once, few, many) or the class of an expanded clone, and some rows leave it out.

NA | TRBJ1-2 | 14 | TRBV5-1 | TRBD1 | CASSLGQGIGGYTF | TGCGCCAGCAGCTTGGGACAGGGAATTGGTGGCTACACCTTC
NA | TRBJ1-1 | 17 | TRBV6-2/TRBV6-3 | NA | CASSYPQGWAMNTEAFF | TGTGCCAGCAGTTACCCTCAAGGATGGGCCATGAACACTGAAGCTTTCTTT
NA | TRBJ2-1 | 18 | TRBV4-2 | TRBD2 | CASSQSSGSGIAYNEQFF | TGTGCCAGCAGCCAATCTAGCGGGAGTGGAATAGCTTACAATGAGCAGTTCTTC
NA | TRBJ1-4 | 15 | TRBV7-2 | NA | CASSLQATTNEKLFF | TGTGCCAGCAGCTTACAGGCTACAACTAATGAAAAACTGTTTTTT
NA | TRBJ2-7 | 15 | TRBV19 | TRBD1 | CASSATGGEEYEQYF | TGTGCCAGTAGTGCCACAGGGGGCGAGGAGTACGAGCAGTACTTC
NA | TRBJ2-3 | 15 | TRBV7-2 | NA | CASSLGGSVTDTQYF | TGTGCCAGCAGCCTAGGCGGGTCGGTCACAGATACGCAGTATTTT
NA | TRBJ2-3 | 14 | TRBV5-1 | NA | CASSYTPPTDTQYF | TGCGCCAGCAGCTACACCCCCCCCACAGATACGCAGTATTTT
few | TRBJ1-1 | 14 | TRBV4-1 | TRBD1 | CASSRTGQNTEAFF | TGCGCCAGCAGCCGGACAGGGCAAAACACTGAAGCTTTCTTT
NA | TRBJ2-5 | 14 | TRBV25-1 | TRBD2 | CASSALAVGETQYF | TGTGCCAGCAGTGCACTAGCGGTAGGGGAGACCCAGTACTTC
few | TRBJ2-7 | 14 | TRBV5-8 | TRBD1 | CASSLHRGMGEQYF | TGTGCCAGCAGCTTGCACAGGGGAATGGGGGAGCAGTACTTC
NA | TRBJ2-5 | 18 | TRBV28 | TRBD2 | CASSLTSGRSGRQETQYF | TGTGCCAGCAGTTTAACTAGCGGGAGATCGGGTAGGCAAGAGACCCAGTACTTC
NA | TRBJ2-6 | 19 | TRBV2 | TRBD1 | CASRGLPGQGFSGANVLTF | TGTGCCAGCAGGGGGCTACCGGGACAGGGATTCTCTGGGGCCAACGTCCTGACTTTC
few | TRBJ2-1 | 16 | TRBV18 | TRBD2 | CASSQGTSGRYNEQFF | TGTGCCAGCTCACAAGGGACTAGCGGACGATACAATGAGCAGTTCTTC
NA | TRBJ2-7 | 13 | TRBV6-5 | TRBD1 | CASNLRTGYEQYF | TGTGCCAGCAACCTTCGGACAGGCTACGAGCAGTACTTC
NA | TRBJ2-3 | 16 | TRBV28 | NA | CASSAIRRLLTDTQYF | TGTGCCAGCAGTGCTATTCGGCGGCTACTCACAGATACGCAGTATTTT
once | TRBJ1-6 | 12 | TRBV19 | NA | CASSGQGAPLHF | TGTGCCAGTAGCGGGCAGGGTGCGCCCCTCCACTTT
once | TRBJ2-7 | 14 | TRBV18 | NA | CASSPRPGENEQYF | TGTGCCAGCTCACCAAGGCCAGGGGAGAACGAGCAGTACTTC
NA | TRBJ2-2 | 16 | TRBV29-1 | NA | CSVRPPGQENTGELFF | TGCAGCGTTCGTCCCCCGGGACAAGAGAACACCGGGGAGCTGTTTTTT
NA | TRBJ1-5 | 15 | TRBV6-5 | TRBD1 | CASNQREGAGQPQHF | TGTGCCAGCAACCAACGGGAGGGGGCCGGGCAGCCCCAGCATTTT
few | TRBJ1-6 | 14 | TRBV6-5 | TRBD1 | CASSKGQLNSPLHF | TGTGCCAGCAGTAAGGGACAGCTCAATTCACCCCTCCACTTT
once | TRBJ2-3 | 15 | TRBV9 | TRBD2 | CASNPGTSDPDTQYF | TGTGCCAGCAACCCCGGGACTAGCGACCCAGATACGCAGTATTTT
NA | TRBJ1-3 | 14 | TRBV28 | NA | CASSLGGPLYTIYF | TGTGCCAGCAGTTTGGGAGGACCATTATACACCATATATTTT
NA | TRBJ1-2 | 12 | TRBV29-1 | TRBD1 | CSVPGTDHGYTF | TGCAGCGTTCCCGGGACAGATCATGGCTACACCTTC
NA | TRBJ2-5 | 14 | TRBV7-3 | TRBD1 | CASSLQGAGETQYF | TGTGCCAGCAGCTTACAGGGGGCCGGCGAGACCCAGTACTTC
few | TRBJ1-1 | 15 | TRBV27 | NA | CASSPNPSGNTEAFF | TGTGCCAGCAGTCCGAACCCCTCAGGGAACACTGAAGCTTTCTTT
many | TRBJ2-2 | 16 | TRBV5-6 | TRBD1 | CASSYLGTGLTGELFF | TGTGCCAGCAGCTATCTAGGGACAGGGCTTACCGGGGAGCTGTTTTTT
NA | TRBJ1-4 | 15 | TRBV5-8 | TRBD1 | CASSFGQVQKEKLFF | TGTGCCAGCAGCTTCGGACAGGTTCAGAAAGAAAAACTGTTTTTT
NA | TRBJ2-3 | 14 | TRBV5-1 | TRBD1 | CASKPGQSTDTQYF | TGCGCCAGCAAACCGGGACAGAGCACAGATACGCAGTATTTT
NA | TRBJ2-2 | 13 | TRBV10-3 | NA | CALGEMGTGELFF | TGTGCCCTCGGGGAGATGGGGACCGGGGAGCTGTTTTTT
NA | TRBJ1-2 | 17 | TRBV19 | TRBD1 | CASSTSPNRDRHYGYTF | TGTGCCAGTAGTACGTCCCCCAACCGGGACAGGCACTATGGCTACACCTTC
NA | TRBJ2-3 | 16 | TRBV18 | TRBD1 | CASSLLRGPSTDTQYF | TGTGCCAGCTCACTTTTAAGGGGGCCCAGCACAGATACGCAGTATTTT
NA | TRBJ1-1 | 14 | TRBV11-2 | NA | CASSLRGFDTEAFF | TGTGCCAGCAGCTTAAGGGGTTTCGACACTGAAGCTTTCTTT
NA | TRBJ1-1 | 15 | TRBV4-1 | NA | CASSQEAYQGTEAFF | TGCGCCAGCAGCCAAGAAGCCTATCAGGGAACTGAAGCTTTCTTT
once | TRBJ2-5 | 15 | TRBV7-6 | TRBD2 | CASSFGIAGGETQYF | TGTGCCAGCAGCTTCGGGATAGCGGGGGGAGAGACCCAGTACTTC
NA | TRBJ1-1 | 15 | TRBV6-5 | TRBD1 | CATQVWATGGTEAFF | TGTGCCACCCAGGTTTGGGCCACAGGGGGCACTGAAGCTTTCTTT
NA | TRBJ2-2 | 15 | TRBV5-4 | NA | CASSLDISNTGELFF | TGTGCCAGCAGCCTGGACATTTCGAACACCGGGGAGCTGTTTTTT
NA | TRBJ2-5 | 15 | TRBV5-5 | TRBD1 | CASSLMGQGSETQYF | TGTGCCAGCAGCTTGATGGGACAGGGATCAGAGACCCAGTACTTC
NA | TRBJ1-1 | 14 | TRBV6-4 | NA | CASSAQGQNTEAFF | TGTGCCAGCAGTGCCCAGGGACAGAACACTGAAGCTTTCTTT
NA | TRBJ2-3 | 14 | TRBV5-1 | NA | CASSLRLEPDTQYF | TGCGCCAGCAGCCTCCGACTAGAGCCAGATACGCAGTATTTT
NA | TRBJ2-2 | 17 | TRBV5-1 | TRBD2 | CASSFGSGGTNTGELFF | TGCGCCAGCAGCTTTGGGAGCGGGGGGACGAACACCGGGGAGCTGTTTTTT
NA | TRBJ2-7 | 12 | TRBV7-8 | TRBD1 | CASSSDRREQYF | TGTGCCAGCAGCTCGGACAGGCGGGAGCAGTACTTC
many | TRBJ2-6 | 16 | TRBV6-2/TRBV6-3 | NA | CASSYLSGSGANVLTF | TGTGCCAGCAGTTACCTTTCGGGGTCTGGGGCCAACGTCCTGACTTTC
NA | TRBJ2-5 | 16 | TRBV7-2 | TRBD1 | CASSSRLGQIKETQYF | TGTGCCAGCAGCTCGAGATTGGGACAGATAAAAGAGACCCAGTACTTC
NA | TRBJ1-1 | 14 | TRBV6-2/TRBV6-3 | NA | CASSYGRLNTEAFF | TGTGCCAGCAGTTACGGCAGGCTGAACACTGAAGCTTTCTTT
NA | TRBJ1-2 | 13 | TRBV9 | TRBD1 | CASSLRDRDGYTF | TGTGCCAGCAGCCTACGGGACAGGGATGGCTACACCTTC